This TCR beta chain was profiled in a study of blood T cells in healthy people across ages. The germline gives CDR1 LGHNT, CDR2 FRNRAP. The CDR3 contains 17 residues. The trim removed 5 bases at V and 0 bases at J, leaving 12 bases unmatched. A second PCR of roughly 6 to 12 cycles used a sample-barcoded 5' primer and a J-beta primer mix. Each cDNA molecule carried a tag from a template-switch adaptor that contained 12 random nucleotides. TCRdb re-called the 5' RACE reads with MiXCR, one entry per CDR3 protein. The sample has around 900,000 distinct CDR3 sequences, approximately 50% seen once. The material sequenced was blood. The chain is built from TRBV12-5 and TRBJ2-7; 8 bases map to TRBD1. This receptor was identified in a woman aged 60 to 75 in good health. The CDR3 region is CASGEGQGKGVSYEQYF. The CDR3 DNA is TGTGCTAGTGGTGAAGGACAGGGAAAAGGGGTCTCCTACGAGCAGTACTTC.